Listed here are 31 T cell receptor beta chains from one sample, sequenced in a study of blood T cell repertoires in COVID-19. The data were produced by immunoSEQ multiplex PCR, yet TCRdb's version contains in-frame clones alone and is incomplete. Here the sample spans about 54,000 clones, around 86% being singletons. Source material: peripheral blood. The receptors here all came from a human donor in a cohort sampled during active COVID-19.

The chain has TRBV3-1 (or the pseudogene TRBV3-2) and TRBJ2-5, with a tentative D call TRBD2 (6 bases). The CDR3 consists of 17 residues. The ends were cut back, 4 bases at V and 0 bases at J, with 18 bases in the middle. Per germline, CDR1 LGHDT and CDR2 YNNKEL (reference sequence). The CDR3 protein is CASSPPSVAEYQETQYF. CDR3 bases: TGTGCCAGCAGCCCCCCCTCCGTAGCGGAGTACCAAGAGACCCAGTACTTC.

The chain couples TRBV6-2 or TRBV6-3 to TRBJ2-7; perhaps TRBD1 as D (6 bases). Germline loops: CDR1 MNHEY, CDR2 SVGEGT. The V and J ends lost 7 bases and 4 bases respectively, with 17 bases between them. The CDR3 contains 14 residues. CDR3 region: CASTPPGHTYEQYF. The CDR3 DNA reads TGTGCCAGCACCCCCCCGGGACATACTTACGAGCAGTACTTC.

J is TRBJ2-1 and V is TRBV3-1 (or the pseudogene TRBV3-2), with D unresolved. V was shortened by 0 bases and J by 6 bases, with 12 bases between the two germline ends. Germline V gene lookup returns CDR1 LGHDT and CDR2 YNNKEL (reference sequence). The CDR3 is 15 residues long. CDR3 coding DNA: TGTGCCAGCAGCCAAGAGAGGAATCCCGTCAATGAGCAGTTCTTC. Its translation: CASSQERNPVNEQFF.

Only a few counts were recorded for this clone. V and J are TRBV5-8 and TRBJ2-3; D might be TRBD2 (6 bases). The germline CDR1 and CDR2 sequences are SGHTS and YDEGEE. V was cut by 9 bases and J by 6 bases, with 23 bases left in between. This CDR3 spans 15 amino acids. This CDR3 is CATSGGLGASDTQYF. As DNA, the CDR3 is TGTGCCACCTCCGGGGGACTCGGGGCTTCGGATACGCAGTATTTT. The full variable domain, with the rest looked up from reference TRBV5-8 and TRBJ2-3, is EAGVTQSPTHLIKTRGQQATLRCSPISGHTSVYWYQQALGLGLQFLLWYDEGEERNRGNFPPRFSGRQFPNYSSELNVNALELEDSALYLCATSGGLGASDTQYFGPGTRLTVL.

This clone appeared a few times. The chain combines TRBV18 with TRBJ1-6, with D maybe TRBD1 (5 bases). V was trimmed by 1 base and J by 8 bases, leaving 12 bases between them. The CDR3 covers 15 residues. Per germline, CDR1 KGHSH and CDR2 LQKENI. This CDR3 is CASSPLEGKDSPLHF. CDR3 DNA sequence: TGTGCCAGCTCACCACTGGAGGGGAAGGATTCACCCCTCCACTTT.

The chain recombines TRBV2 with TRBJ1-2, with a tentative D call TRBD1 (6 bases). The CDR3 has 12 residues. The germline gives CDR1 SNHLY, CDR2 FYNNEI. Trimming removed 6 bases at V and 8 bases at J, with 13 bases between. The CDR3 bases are TGTGCCAGCAGCACAGGGCTGTGGGGCTACACCTTC. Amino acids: CASSTGLWGYTF. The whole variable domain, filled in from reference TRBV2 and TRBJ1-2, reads EPEVTQTPSHQVTQMGQEVILRCVPISNHLYFYWYRQILGQKVEFLVSFYNNEISEKSEIFDDQFSVERPDGSNFTLKIRSTKLEDSAMYFCASSTGLWGYTFGSGTRLTVV.

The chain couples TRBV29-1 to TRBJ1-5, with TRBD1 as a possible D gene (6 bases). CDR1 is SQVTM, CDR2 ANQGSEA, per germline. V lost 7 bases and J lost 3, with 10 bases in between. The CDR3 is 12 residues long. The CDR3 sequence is CSAGDFNQPQHF. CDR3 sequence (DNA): TGCAGCGCAGGGGATTTCAATCAGCCCCAGCATTTT.

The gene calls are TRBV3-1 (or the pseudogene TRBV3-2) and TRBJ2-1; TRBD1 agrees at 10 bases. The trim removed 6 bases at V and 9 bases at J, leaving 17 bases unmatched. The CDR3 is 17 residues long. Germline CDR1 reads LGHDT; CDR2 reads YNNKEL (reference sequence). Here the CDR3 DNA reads TGTGCCAGCAGTCTCCGATCGGGGGGACAGGGGACGAGTGAGCAGTTCTTC. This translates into CASSLRSGGQGTSEQFF.

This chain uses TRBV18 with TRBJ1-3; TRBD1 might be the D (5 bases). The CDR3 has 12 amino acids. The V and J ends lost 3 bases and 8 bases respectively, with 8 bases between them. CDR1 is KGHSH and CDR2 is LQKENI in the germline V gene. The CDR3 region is CASSPRGDTIYF. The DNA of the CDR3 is TGTGCCAGCTCACCCCGGGGGGACACCATATATTTT.

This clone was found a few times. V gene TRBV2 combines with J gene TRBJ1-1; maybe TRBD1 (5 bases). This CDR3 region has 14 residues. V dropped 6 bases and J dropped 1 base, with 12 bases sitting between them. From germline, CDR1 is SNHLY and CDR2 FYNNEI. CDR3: CASRPGLANTEAFF. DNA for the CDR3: TGTGCCAGCAGACCGGGACTTGCGAACACTGAAGCTTTCTTT.

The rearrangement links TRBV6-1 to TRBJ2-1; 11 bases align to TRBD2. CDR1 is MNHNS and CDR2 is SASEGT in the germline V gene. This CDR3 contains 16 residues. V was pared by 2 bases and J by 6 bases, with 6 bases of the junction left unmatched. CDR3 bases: TGTGCCAGCAGTGAACGAACAGGGACTAGCGGCAATGAGCAGTTCTTC. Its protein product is CASSERTGTSGNEQFF.

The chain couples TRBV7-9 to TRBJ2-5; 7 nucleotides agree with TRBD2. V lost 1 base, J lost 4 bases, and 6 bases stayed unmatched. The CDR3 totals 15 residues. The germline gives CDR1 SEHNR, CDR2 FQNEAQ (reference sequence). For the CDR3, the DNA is TGTGCCAGCAGCTTAGATGCTAGCGGAGGAGAGACCCAGTACTTC. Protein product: CASSLDASGGETQYF.

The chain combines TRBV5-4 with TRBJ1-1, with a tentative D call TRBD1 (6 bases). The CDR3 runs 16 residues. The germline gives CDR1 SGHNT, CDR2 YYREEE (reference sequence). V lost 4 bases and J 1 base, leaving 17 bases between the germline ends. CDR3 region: CASSTPTGWGNTEAFF. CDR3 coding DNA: TGTGCCAGCAGCACCCCGACAGGCTGGGGGAACACTGAAGCTTTCTTT.

The CDR3 DNA is TGTGCCAGTAGTCCCCGGGGCGGGGGCGACTATGGCTACACCTTC. Residues: CASSPRGGGDYGYTF. The chain combines TRBV19 with TRBJ1-2; weak D call: TRBD1 (6 bases). CDR1 is LNHDA and CDR2 is SQIVND in the germline V gene (reference sequence). V was pared by 5 bases and J by 3 bases, with 16 bases between. This CDR3 is built from 15 residues. The complete variable domain, with remaining parts taken from reference TRBV19 and TRBJ1-2, reads DGGITQSPKYLFRKEGQNVTLSCEQNLNHDAMYWYRQDPGQGLRLIYYSQIVNDFQKGDIAEGYSVSREKKESFPLTVTSAQKNPTAFYLCASSPRGGGDYGYTFGSGTRLTVV.

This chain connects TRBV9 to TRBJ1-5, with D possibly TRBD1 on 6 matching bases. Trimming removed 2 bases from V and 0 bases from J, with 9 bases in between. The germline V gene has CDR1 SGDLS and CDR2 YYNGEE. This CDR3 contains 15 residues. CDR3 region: CASSVGTLSNQPQHF. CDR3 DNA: TGTGCCAGCAGCGTCGGGACACTTAGCAATCAGCCCCAGCATTTT.

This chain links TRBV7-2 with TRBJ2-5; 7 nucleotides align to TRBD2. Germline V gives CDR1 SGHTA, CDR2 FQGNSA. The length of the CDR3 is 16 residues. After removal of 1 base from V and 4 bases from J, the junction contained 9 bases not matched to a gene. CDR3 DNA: TGTGCCAGCAGCTTAGGAGCGGGGTGGGGTGTAGAGACCCAGTACTTC. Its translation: CASSLGAGWGVETQYF.

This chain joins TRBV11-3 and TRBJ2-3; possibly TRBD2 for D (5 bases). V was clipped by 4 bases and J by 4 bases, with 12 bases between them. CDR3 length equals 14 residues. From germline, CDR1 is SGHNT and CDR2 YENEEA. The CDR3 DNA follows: TGTGCCAGCAGCTCCGGACTTCCCCCAGATACGCAGTATTTT. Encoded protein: CASSSGLPPDTQYF. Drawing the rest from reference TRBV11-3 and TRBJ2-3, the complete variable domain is EAGVVQSPRYKIIEKKQPVAFWCNPISGHNTLYWYLQNLGQGPELLIRYENEEAVDDSQLPKDRFSAERLKGVDSTLKIQPAELGDSAVYLCASSSGLPPDTQYFGPGTRLTVL.

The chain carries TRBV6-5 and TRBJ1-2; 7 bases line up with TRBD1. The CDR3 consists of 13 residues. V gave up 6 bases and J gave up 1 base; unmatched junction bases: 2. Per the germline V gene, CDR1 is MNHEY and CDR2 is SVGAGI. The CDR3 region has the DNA TGTGCCAGCAGCCAGGGGGGTAACTATGGCTACACCTTC. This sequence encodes CASSQGGNYGYTF.

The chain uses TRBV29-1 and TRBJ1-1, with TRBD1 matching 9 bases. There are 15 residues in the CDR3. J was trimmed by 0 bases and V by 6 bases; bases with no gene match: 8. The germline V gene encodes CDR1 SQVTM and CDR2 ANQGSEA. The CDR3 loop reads CSVTGTGTLNTEAFF. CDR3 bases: TGCAGCGTCACCGGGACAGGGACCTTGAACACTGAAGCTTTCTTT.

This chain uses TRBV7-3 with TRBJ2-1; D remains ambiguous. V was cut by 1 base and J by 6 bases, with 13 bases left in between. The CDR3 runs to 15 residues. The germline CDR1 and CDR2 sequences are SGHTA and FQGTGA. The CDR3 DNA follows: TGTGCCAGCAGCTTAAGTCTTAGCTCGGTCAATGAGCAGTTCTTC. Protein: CASSLSLSSVNEQFF.

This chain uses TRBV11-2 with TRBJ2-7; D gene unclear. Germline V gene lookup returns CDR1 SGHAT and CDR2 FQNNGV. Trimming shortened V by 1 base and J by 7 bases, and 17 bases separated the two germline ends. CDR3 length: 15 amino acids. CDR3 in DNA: TGTGCCAGCAGCTTAGCCGAAATAGGAGCAAGGGAGCAGTACTTC. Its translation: CASSLAEIGAREQYF. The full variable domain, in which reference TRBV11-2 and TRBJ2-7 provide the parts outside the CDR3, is EAGVAQSPRYKIIEKRQSVAFWCNPISGHATLYWYQQILGQGPKLLIQFQNNGVVDDSQLPKDRFSAERLKGVDSTLKIQPAKLEDSAVYLCASSLAEIGAREQYFGPGTRLTVT.

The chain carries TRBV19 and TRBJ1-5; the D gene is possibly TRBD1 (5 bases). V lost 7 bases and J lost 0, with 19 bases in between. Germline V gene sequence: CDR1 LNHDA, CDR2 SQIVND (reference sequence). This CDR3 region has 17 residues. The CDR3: CASNQEAAGDSNQPQHF. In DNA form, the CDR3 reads TGTGCCAGTAATCAAGAGGCCGCGGGGGATAGCAATCAGCCCCAGCATTTT.

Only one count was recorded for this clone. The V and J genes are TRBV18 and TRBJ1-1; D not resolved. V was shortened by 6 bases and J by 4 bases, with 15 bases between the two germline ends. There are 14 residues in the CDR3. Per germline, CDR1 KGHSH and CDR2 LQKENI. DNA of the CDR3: TGTGCCAGCTCCCCTGGGAGTGAAAGCACTGAAGCTTTCTTT. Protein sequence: CASSPGSESTEAFF.

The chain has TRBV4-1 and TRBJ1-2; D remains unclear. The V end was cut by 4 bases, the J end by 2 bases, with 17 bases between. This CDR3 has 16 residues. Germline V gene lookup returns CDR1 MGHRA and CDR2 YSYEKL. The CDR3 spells CASSPYGRESNYGYTF. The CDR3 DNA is TGCGCCAGCAGCCCATACGGCCGGGAATCGAACTATGGCTACACCTTC.

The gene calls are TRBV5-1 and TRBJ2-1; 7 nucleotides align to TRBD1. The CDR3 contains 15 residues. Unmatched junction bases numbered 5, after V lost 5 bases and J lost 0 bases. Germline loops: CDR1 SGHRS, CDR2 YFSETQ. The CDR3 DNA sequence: TGCGCCAGCAGTCGGGACAGTAACTCCTACAATGAGCAGTTCTTC. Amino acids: CASSRDSNSYNEQFF.

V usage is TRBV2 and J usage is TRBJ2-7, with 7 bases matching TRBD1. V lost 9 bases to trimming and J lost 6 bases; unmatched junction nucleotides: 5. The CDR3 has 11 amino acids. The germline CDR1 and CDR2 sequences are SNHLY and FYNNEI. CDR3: CASYRGSEQYF. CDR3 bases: TGTGCCAGTTACAGGGGAAGCGAGCAGTACTTC.

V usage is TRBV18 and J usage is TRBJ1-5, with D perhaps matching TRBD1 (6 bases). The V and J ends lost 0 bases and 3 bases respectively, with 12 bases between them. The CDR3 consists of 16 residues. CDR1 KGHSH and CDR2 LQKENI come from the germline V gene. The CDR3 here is CASSPPVTGYNQPQHF. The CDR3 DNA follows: TGTGCCAGCTCACCACCGGTGACAGGTTACAATCAGCCCCAGCATTTT.

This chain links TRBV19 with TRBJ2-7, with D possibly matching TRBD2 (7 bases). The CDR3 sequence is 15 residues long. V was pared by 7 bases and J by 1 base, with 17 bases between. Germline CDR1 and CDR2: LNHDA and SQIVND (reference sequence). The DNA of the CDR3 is TGTGCCAGTACTCCGGGGGGCCTCCAATCCTACGAGCAGTACTTC. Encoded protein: CASTPGGLQSYEQYF.

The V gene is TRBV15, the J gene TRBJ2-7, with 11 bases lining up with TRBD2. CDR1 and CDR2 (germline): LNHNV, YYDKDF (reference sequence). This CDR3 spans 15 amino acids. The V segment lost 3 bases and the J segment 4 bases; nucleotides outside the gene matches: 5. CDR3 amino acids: CATSSELAGEYEQYF. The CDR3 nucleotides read TGTGCCACCAGCAGCGAACTAGCGGGGGAATACGAGCAGTACTTC.

CDR3 bases: TGTGCCAGCAGTGAATGGCGCGGGAAAGAGACCCAGTACTTC. Encoded protein: CASSEWRGKETQYF. This chain joins TRBV25-1 and TRBJ2-5; TRBD2 might be the D (6 bases). CDR1 is MGHDK, CDR2 SYGVNS, per germline. This CDR3 has 14 residues. Trimming left V 1 base short and J 3 bases short, with 9 bases between.

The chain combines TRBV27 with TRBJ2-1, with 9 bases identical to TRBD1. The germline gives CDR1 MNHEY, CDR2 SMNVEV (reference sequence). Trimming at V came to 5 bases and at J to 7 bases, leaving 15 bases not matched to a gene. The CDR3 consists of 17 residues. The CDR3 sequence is CASSLLKGTGWGNEQFF. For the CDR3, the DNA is TGTGCCAGCAGTCTTTTAAAGGGGACAGGGTGGGGTAATGAGCAGTTCTTC.